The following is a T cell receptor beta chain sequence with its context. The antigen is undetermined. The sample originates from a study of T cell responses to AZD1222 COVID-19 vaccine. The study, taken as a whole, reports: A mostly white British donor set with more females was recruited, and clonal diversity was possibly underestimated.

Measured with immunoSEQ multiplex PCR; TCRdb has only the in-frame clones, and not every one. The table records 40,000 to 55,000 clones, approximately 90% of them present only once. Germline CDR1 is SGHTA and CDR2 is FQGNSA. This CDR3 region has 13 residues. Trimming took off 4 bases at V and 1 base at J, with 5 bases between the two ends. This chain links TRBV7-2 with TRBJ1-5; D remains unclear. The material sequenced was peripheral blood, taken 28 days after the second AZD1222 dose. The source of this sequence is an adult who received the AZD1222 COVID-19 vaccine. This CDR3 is CASSYLSNQPQHF. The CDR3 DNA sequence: TGTGCCAGCAGCTACTTGAGCAATCAGCCCCAGCATTTT.